A single sample gave rise to the 19 T cell receptor beta chains below, sequenced in a study of T cell responses to AZD1222 COVID-19 vaccine. Here immunoSEQ multiplex PCR was the method, and the copy in TCRdb shows in-frame clones only, minus some. In the table there are roughly 140,000 clones, about nine tenths of which are singletons. This material consisted of peripheral blood, taken 28 days after the second AZD1222 dose. These receptors came from an adult who received the AZD1222 COVID-19 vaccine.

V gene TRBV28 combines with J gene TRBJ2-1; D is perhaps TRBD2 (6 bases). CDR3 length: 15 amino acids. CDR1 and CDR2 (germline): MDHEN, SYDVKM. Trimming cost V 3 bases and J 0 bases, with 9 bases left between them. The CDR3 DNA reads TGTGCCAGCAGTTTGTACGGGAGCTCCTACAATGAGCAGTTCTTC. It codes for CASSLYGSSYNEQFF.

V is TRBV5-1 and J is TRBJ2-1; TRBD2 matches 11 bases. This CDR3 has 15 residues. CDR1 SGHRS and CDR2 YFSETQ come from the germline V gene. Losses at the gene ends were 4 bases for V and 4 bases for J; bases not matched to a gene: 4. The CDR3 here is CASSQLAGAYNEQFF. DNA of the CDR3: TGCGCCAGCAGCCAACTAGCGGGAGCTTACAATGAGCAGTTCTTC.

This chain's CDR3 is CSAKDALKQYF. DNA for the CDR3: TGCAGTGCGAAGGACGCCCTAAAGCAGTACTTC. The chain uses TRBV20-1 and TRBJ2-7; the D is unclear. The CDR3 contains 11 residues. CDR1 and CDR2 from the germline V gene are DFQATT and SNEGSKA (reference sequence). V was pared by 6 bases and J by 8 bases, with 14 bases between.

The chain joins TRBV28 to TRBJ1-1, with a possible D match to TRBD1 (6 bases). CDR1 and CDR2 (germline): MDHEN, SYDVKM. This CDR3 comprises 13 residues. Trimming removed 6 bases from V and 8 bases from J, with 16 bases in between. Here the CDR3 reads CASRLTGGSEAFF. The CDR3 DNA reads as TGTGCCAGCAGGTTGACAGGCGGATCCGAAGCTTTCTTT.

With regard to this clone: The sample contains more than one DNA sequence encoding this CDR3. The chain employs TRBV19 and TRBJ1-3, with D unclear. This CDR3 is built from 10 residues. V was cut by 7 bases and J by 4 bases, with 2 bases left in between. Germline values: CDR1 LNHDA, CDR2 SQIVND (reference sequence). The CDR3 region has the DNA TGTGCCAGTACCGGAAACACCATATATTTT. It specifies CASTGNTIYF.

In regard to this clone: Germline is not matched at one junction end, which may reflect a read error. The CDR3 DNA reads as TGCGCCAGCAGTTTGGATGGATCAGGAGTGACCGAGCAGTACTTC. Its translation is CASSLDGSGVTEQYF. The J gene is TRBJ2-7, the V gene TRBV5-1; D ambiguous. The CDR3 loop spans 15 amino acids. Germline V lookup: CDR1 SGHRS, CDR2 YFSETQ.

V usage is TRBV5-1 and J usage is TRBJ2-3; a possible D gene is TRBD2 (6 bases). Germline CDR1 is SGHRS and CDR2 is YFSETQ. V was pared by 0 bases and J by 3 bases, with 11 bases between. CDR3 length equals 15 residues. The CDR3 DNA follows: TGCGCCAGCAGCTTGGCCTTAGCGGAGACAGATACGCAGTATTTT. This translates into CASSLALAETDTQYF.

The chain couples TRBV3-1 (or the pseudogene TRBV3-2) to TRBJ2-7; possibly TRBD2 for D (7 bases). Between the trimmed V and J ends, which lost 4 bases and 6 bases, there was a span of 19 bases. Germline V CDR1 and CDR2: LGHDT, YNNKEL (reference sequence). The CDR3 contains 15 residues. The CDR3: CASSLGGGGGSEQYF. The CDR3 DNA follows: TGTGCCAGCAGCCTGGGAGGGGGAGGAGGAAGCGAGCAGTACTTC.

V usage is TRBV30 and J usage is TRBJ1-2, with D unresolved. Trimming took 2 bases from V and 8 from J, leaving 15 bases between them. The CDR3 contains 13 residues. Germline CDR1 is GTSNPN and CDR2 is SVGIG (reference sequence). CDR3 sequence: CAWSPASMFGYTF. The CDR3 DNA is TGTGCCTGGAGTCCCGCCTCAATGTTCGGCTACACCTTC.

This chain joins TRBV7-2 and TRBJ1-2; D remains unclear. The V gene lost 3 bases and the J gene lost 5 bases, with 16 bases spanning the gap. Germline V gene data show CDR1 as SGHTA and CDR2 as FQGNSA. The CDR3 consists of 15 residues. This CDR3 reads CASSLRPAVGYGYTF. CDR3 DNA sequence: TGTGCCAGCAGCTTGAGGCCAGCGGTTGGGTATGGCTACACCTTC.

J is TRBJ2-5 and V is TRBV28, with TRBD1 identical over 7 bases. CDR3 length: 15 residues. V trimming: 4 bases; J trimming: 7 bases; junction bases outside the gene matches: 12. Germline V gene sequence: CDR1 MDHEN, CDR2 SYDVKM. Written as DNA, the CDR3 is TGTGCCAGCAGTTCCTCCGGGACAGCCAAAGGGACCCAGTACTTC. Protein sequence: CASSSSGTAKGTQYF. Using reference TRBV28 and TRBJ2-5 for the parts outside the CDR3, the full variable domain is DVKVTQSSRYLVKRTGEKVFLECVQDMDHENMFWYRQDPGLGLRLIYFSYDVKMKEKGDIPEGYSVSREKKERFSLILESASTNQTSMYLCASSSSGTAKGTQYFGPGTRLLVL.

The rearrangement uses TRBV5-4 and TRBJ2-1; 13 nucleotides agree with TRBD2. V shed 0 bases, J shed 7 bases, and the junction held 4 bases outside the gene matches. The CDR3 consists of 16 residues. Germline V CDR1 and CDR2: SGHNT, YYREEE (reference sequence). Here the CDR3 DNA reads TGTGCCAGCAGCTTGGAGGGACTAGCGGGAAGGAATGAGCAGTTCTTC. This encodes CASSLEGLAGRNEQFF.

The chain couples TRBV29-1 to TRBJ2-3; no clear D. Germline loops: CDR1 SQVTM, CDR2 ANQGSEA. The CDR3 extends over 11 amino acids. V dropped 4 bases and J dropped 4 bases, with 6 bases sitting between them. This CDR3 reads CSVVSADTQYF. The CDR3 bases are TGCAGCGTTGTTTCCGCAGATACGCAGTATTTT.

In DNA form, the CDR3 reads TGTGCCAGCAGCTTGGCCGACCCGGGATATGGCTACACCTTC. It yields the protein CASSLADPGYGYTF. J is TRBJ1-2 and V is TRBV5-4; no definite D call. Germline V gives CDR1 SGHNT, CDR2 YYREEE (reference sequence). The CDR3 totals 14 residues. V was clipped by 0 bases and J by 5 bases, with 11 bases between them.

The gene calls are TRBV10-3 and TRBJ2-7; D is unresolved. The CDR3 consists of 16 residues. Per germline, CDR1 ENHRY and CDR2 SYGVKD. Trimming removed 9 bases from V and 2 bases from J, with 23 bases in between. Here the CDR3 reads CAITRQQNTHPYEQYF. CDR3 in DNA: TGTGCCATTACCCGACAACAGAACACGCATCCCTACGAGCAGTACTTC.

The gene calls are TRBV7-2 and TRBJ1-1; a weak D match, TRBD1 (5 bases). Trimming removed 3 bases from V and 6 bases from J, with 11 bases in between. The CDR3 spans 13 residues. Germline-derived CDR1 and CDR2 are SGHTA and FQGNSA. The CDR3: CASSFLGVAEAFF. The CDR3, as DNA: TGTGCCAGCAGCTTTTTAGGGGTCGCTGAAGCTTTCTTT.

This clone was picked up many times. As DNA, the CDR3 is TGTGCCAGTAGTATAGAACTGCGTCATGGCTACACCTTC. This translates into CASSIELRHGYTF. This rearrangement joins TRBV19 to TRBJ1-2; D unclear. The V and J ends lost 0 bases and 6 bases respectively, with 8 bases between them. Germline V gene sequence: CDR1 LNHDA, CDR2 SQIVND (reference sequence). CDR3 length equals 13 residues.

The chain links TRBV12-3 or TRBV12-4 to TRBJ2-3, with TRBD2 matching over 7 bases. J lost 8 bases, V lost 6 bases, and 2 bases had no gene match. CDR3 size: 11 residues. The CDR3 coding sequence is TGTGCCAGCAGGGGGGGGGTTACGCAGTATTTT. This translates into CASRGGVTQYF.

J is TRBJ1-2 and V is TRBV6-4; TRBD1 is a possible D gene (5 bases). Germline V gene data show CDR1 as MRHNA and CDR2 as SNTAGT. V was pared by 2 bases and J by 8 bases, with 9 bases between. CDR3 length equals 12 residues. The chain's CDR3 is CASSDGTAGYTF. Here the CDR3 DNA reads TGTGCCAGCAGTGACGGGACCGCCGGCTACACCTTC.